This record looks at one TCR beta chain sequence and its context. The table lists this clonotype with many counts. Its antigen remains undetermined. No clone much larger than this one lies a single base away; base qualities are absent. The data stem from a study of T cells in Graves' hyperthyroidism and ophthalmopathy (dated by TCRdb to about 2019). Notes on the research overall: Peripheral blood was sampled at the time of initial diagnosis, prior to any treatment. A discovery cohort of about 96 patients, approximately 45 with Graves' ophthalmopathy and 55 to 60 with stable Graves' hyperthyroidism, was used to find distinguishing TCR V-J signatures. Whether ophthalmopathy could be predicted prospectively was tested in an independent validation cohort made up of roughly 20 hyperthyroidism patients plus 17 patients who later progressed to ophthalmopathy. The 90 to 100 discovery patients were randomly split 7:3 into training and test sets. Thyroid tissue and blood T-cell repertoires from roughly 6 Graves' hyperthyroidism patients were also compared in the study. After blood sampling, hyperthyroidism patients were treated with methimazole at a starting dose of 30 mg daily, and ophthalmopathy patients were treated with high-dose intravenous methylprednisolone. TCR Vbeta CDR3 sequencing of approximately 140 peripheral blood samples (around 45 ophthalmopathy, roughly 72 hyperthyroidism and roughly 17 progressor patients) is reported in the paper.

TCR beta CDR3 regions were amplified from RNA transcripts. A first-round RT-PCR of the TCR CDR3 used the HTBI primer set with the Qiagen OneStep RT-PCR kit. A second multiplex PCR round built the libraries, followed by size selection and purification. Libraries were sequenced paired-end with 100 bp reads on an Illumina HiSeq2000. Per the authors' processing: SOAPnuke was used to process the raw data, throwing out any read that contained adapters or uncalled bases, had a mean Phred below 15, or lacked an exact constant-primer or identifier match. COPE v1.2.5 was used to merge the high-quality paired reads, and each unique nucleotide sequence was defined as a clonotype. MiTCR v1.1 was used to align clonotypes to the IMGT TRBV, TRBD and TRBJ reference segments. The analysis included only V-J combinations with a frequency above 0.0001, which together covered approximately 99% of the repertoires. A TCS score was defined as the ratio between F50 (clonal expansion) and ExV (chaos), using BLOSUM62-based TCRdist between CDR3 peptides within each V-J. Welch's t-statistics and random forest reduced 450 to 600 V-J features to about 13, which were used in a naive Bayes classifier (R e1071). TCRdb reworked the public reads: Q25 trimming with fastp, MiXCR clone assembly, productive beta chains retained. Identical CDR3 proteins give one entry, which carries the most common genes and DNA. The V and J calls were not made by the authors but by TCRdb's processing. This sample is represented by 240,000 or so distinct CDR3 sequences; less than 20% of them were singletons. Around 26% of the sample is held by the ten biggest clonotypes.

Moderately to severely active disease, a Clinical Activity Score of at least 3, a NOSPECS grade of at least 4, and a duration under 3 months were present in ophthalmopathy patients. Patients with uncontrolled infections, other autoimmune diseases, pregnancy or lactation were excluded. Diagnoses were established on the basis of clinical symptoms, serum thyroxine and TRAb, thyroid ultrasound, and orbital computed tomography. PBMCs were separated from roughly 9.3 ml of fresh peripheral blood using Ficoll-Paque density gradient centrifugation. Total RNA was extracted using Trizol reagent, and RNA quality was assessed on an Agilent 2100 Bioanalyzer. Paper-wide results and their limitations: Sample size was not statistically predetermined, and blinding of investigators to group allocation was not performed. Most expanded thyroid clonotypes (frequency above 0.001) were also found in blood, which suggests that blood repertoires may mirror thyroid immune responses. In validation, the model predicted progression to ophthalmopathy with around 71% sensitivity and roughly 75% specificity, a median of 6.5 months before onset. In cross-validation, a model built on a 13 V-J signature told ophthalmopathy apart from stable hyperthyroidism with over 85% sensitivity and around 81% specificity, and in testing the same model reached 80%/75%.

The source of this sequence is a woman aged 18-35 years with Graves' ophthalmopathy. The sequencing sample was made of blood.

The CDR3 corresponds to CASSGGLTRNEKLFF. In nucleotide form, the sequence is TGTGCCAGCAGTGGGGGTTTGACGAGGAATGAAAAACTGTTTTTT. The chain is assembled from TRBV2 and TRBJ1-4; the D gene is not confidently resolved. Including the terminal cysteine and phenylalanine, the CDR3 comprises 15 residues. Only the CDR3 part of the read is kept: 45 bases, read in frame from the first base. The germline V gene specifies SNHLY as CDR1 and FYNNEI as CDR2. V gives up 4 bases and J gives up 5 bases, and the segment between their germline ends measures 14 bases.